This T cell receptor (beta chain) appears in the sequencing data of a study of cytomegalovirus exposure and HLA in healthy donors (dated by TCRdb to the late 2010s). Regarding the complete study: An earlier analysis of around 600 of the donors reported approximately 300 Gb of sequence data and 120 million or so unique TCR beta sequences from 150 million to 200 million T cells. A later analysis re-analyzed previously published TCR beta repertoires from roughly 630 donors and added high-resolution HLA genotyping to study TCR occurrence patterns. Roughly 320 gigabases of sequencing data and around 88 million unique TCR sequences made up an early release that covered roughly 670 HLA-typed donors. On average, roughly 240,000 unique TCR beta nucleotide sequences were sequenced per donor among about 400 genotyped donors of the cohort, with 15% to 20% of those sequences being non-productive. Donor age, sex, ethnicity and CMV serostatus were compiled alongside the repertoire data. A later genetic analysis used genome-wide SNP genotypes for about three fifths of the roughly 700 donors, treating that subset as a discovery cohort. Using immunosequencing, the study profiled T cell repertoires from 550 to 750 subjects and related those repertoires to cytomegalovirus serostatus. All discovery cohort repertoires had been generated on a single sequencing platform. The genetic ancestry cluster associated with self-reported Caucasian donors included 80% to 90% of the 350 to 500 genotyped donors. Class I and class II HLA loci were covered by the typing at four-digit resolution. High-throughput TCR immunosequencing, statistical association of individual TCRs with disease status, and machine learning were combined to predict cytomegalovirus infection status. Because of strong linkage in the cohort, four or five DR-DQ haplotypes were treated as single units for association and clustering. Besides the first cohort of roughly 640 subjects, a separate validation cohort made up of roughly 120 different subjects was used. In an earlier analysis of several hundred of the donors, high-throughput TCR beta sequencing was used to judge whether each TCR beta V gene segment behaved as functional or pseudogenic. The study aimed to test whether cataloging public T cell receptors could reveal signatures of past pathogen exposure. In the later analysis, no new phenotypic data were used to find candidate immune exposures; instead, reliance was placed on TCR beta sequences and their occurrence across donors. The number of donors typed differed by locus, with 629-630 for A, B, C, DRB1 and DQB1, more than 500 for DQA1, 606 for DPA1, and some 470 for DPB1. The paper's findings and limits, for the study overall: The cohort was sequenced for TCR beta chains only, and without alpha or paired-chain data the features that could be detected were limited. It was suggested by the authors that the approach could potentially be generalized to other disease states and immunological phenotypes. A further reported finding was that TCR beta sequences accurately predicted the HLA-A and HLA-B alleles for most subjects in the first cohort. Correlated functional status among segregating V segments might reflect linkage disequilibrium, but an unknown experimental factor could not be ruled out. Some IMGT-functional V segments, including TRBV6-2 and TRBV6-3, could not be distinguished by the 87-base-pair reads and were therefore excluded. The classifier was reported to diagnose cytomegalovirus status with high specificity and sensitivity in both the original cohort and the validation cohort. An earlier analysis of around 540 of the donors showed that most TCR beta V segments appeared in productive rearrangements either about 87% or about 30% of the time, which broadly matched IMGT annotations. A cluster of highly shared sequence variants was judged likely to be a technical artifact of the sequencing pipeline. Strong co-occurrence of HLA alleles, especially DR and DQ, made assigning TCR associations to individual alleles difficult. A later genetic analysis associated a missense DCLRE1C variant with V-gene and J-gene trimming of TCR beta chains, and an independent cohort replicated the association. Because counts were too low, some 16 rarely observed V segments, including chromosome 9 orphons, were excluded from the earlier analysis of several hundred of the donors. CMV serostatus was the only immune exposure information available for the cohort. In a later analysis, the rate of TCR association differed among HLA loci, with DRB1 alleles having the most associated TCRs and HLA-C alleles having the fewest. Several of the top co-occurrence clusters appeared to be linked to parvovirus B19, influenza, CMV and Epstein-Barr virus, according to a later analysis. Because HLA typing was unavailable for some donors at each locus, only the typed subset was used in association tests. In a later analysis, HLA-associated TCR beta chains showed more clonal expansion and lower generation probabilities than non-associated chains that were equally common. A total of fewer than 200 TCR beta chains were listed by the study as associated with cytomegalovirus. Roughly uniform sequencing depth across donors was assumed in presence/absence analyses, although this assumption may not hold. Three of the identified cytomegalovirus-associated TCR beta chains were confirmed in vitro to be specific for cytomegalovirus antigens. While some public TCRs were present in many individuals, most TCR sequences turned up only very rarely across donors. A later analysis found that most CMV-associated TCR beta chains appeared HLA-restricted, with HLA associations seemingly driven largely by CMV exposure. Compared with the roughly 710-donor mean, donors in an Asian-associated ancestry cluster had fewer N-insertions in productive TCRs, according to a later genetic analysis. A later analysis associated 15,000 to 20,000 TCR beta sequences with specific HLA alleles at a false discovery rate of 0.05.

Notes on this clone: No cognate antigen has been identified for it. No base qualities exist here, and no much larger clone lies one base off it.

The cohort comprised 670 or so healthy bone marrow donors. Cohort members were all nominally healthy when sampled, although unrecorded immune exposures were likely present. The donor was CMV seropositive and was included in the group of 250 to 300 seropositive cohort members. A peripheral blood sample was collected from each donor, and TCR beta sequencing was performed on peripheral blood mononuclear cells. The Qiagen DNeasy Blood Extraction Kit was used to extract genomic DNA from the blood cell samples. Libraries were constructed by the immunoSEQ multiplex PCR assay. For the multiplex PCR, a mixture combining 60 forward primers for TCR Vbeta segments and 13 reverse primers for TCR Jbeta segments was used. Amplification of the CDR3 region of rearranged TCR beta genes was performed with a multiplex PCR assay on genomic DNA. On the Illumina HiSeq System, the amplified TCR beta libraries were sequenced as 87-base-pair reads. Per the original workflow: Across the 666 repertoires, a later analysis counted approximately 75 million unique TCR beta chains, some 11 million of which were shared by at least two donors. Raw reads were error-corrected and collapsed into unique sequences by a nearest-neighbor algorithm in which closely related sequences were merged to remove PCR and sequencing errors. Alignment of CDR3 sequences to IMGT reference sequences was used to assign V, D and J gene segments. Each retained sequence needed at least a six-nucleotide match to both a V gene segment and a J gene segment. Rearrangements were classified as productive when the CDR3 lacked stop codons and remained in frame with V and J, and all other rearrangements were classified as non-productive. Following IMGT convention, CDR3 was defined as the stretch from the second conserved V-encoded cysteine up to the conserved J-encoded phenylalanine. Sequences without an unambiguous match to a single V gene segment were excluded from the earlier analysis of a few hundred of the donors. In an earlier analysis of approximately 590 of the donors, V segments were called functional above 56.7% productive rearrangements and were called segregating when the between-donor standard deviation exceeded 5%. A statistical classification framework was built for diagnosing cytomegalovirus status from the catalog of TCR beta chain sequences. In a later analysis, V and J genes were assigned by comparing TCR nucleotide sequences against IMGT/GENE-DB human TR gene sequences. In a later analysis, CDR3 sequences and most-parsimonious VDJ recombination scenarios were assigned using the TCRdist pipeline. In a later analysis, each TCR beta chain was defined by its CDR3 amino acid sequence together with its V-gene family, and reads lacking a unique V-gene family were excluded. In a later analysis, nearly 600 highly shared, low-generation-probability nucleotide sequences were removed to address suspected cross-contamination and a sequencing artifact. A later analysis calculated a clonal expansion index for each public chain from normalized within-repertoire ranks of inferred template counts. A later analysis computed generation probabilities with a VDJ recombination model fitted to out-of-frame rearrangements, and checked the results against IGoR. In a later analysis, hypergeometric tests were used to score TCR-TCR, TCR-HLA and TCR-CMV co-occurrence, with a repertoire-size bias correction applied to TCR pairs. False discovery rates were estimated in a later analysis by permuting HLA or CMV assignments 20 times. A later analysis grouped co-occurring TCRs with DBSCAN, adding TCRdist sequence similarity when clustering within HLA-allele-positive subsets. For co-occurrence clustering, repertoires with fewer than 30,000 or more than 120,000 public chains were excluded, along with five repertoires with anomalous nucleotide sharing. TCRdb retrieved this table from immuneACCESS and kept in-frame rearrangements only. Not all clones are present; in checked studies, unresolved V genes account for under half, and no reason is known for the remainder. V and J calls and clone size are those listed in that table; D and trimming were worked out from the DNA. The sample table contains around 100,000 clones; only one count was recorded for about 80% of them. Of the sample, 2.5% to 3% falls within the top ten clones.

The CDR3, cysteine through phenylalanine, is 13 amino acids long. The read is trimmed to its CDR3 DNA, 39 bases read in frame from base 1. From V the trimming removes 7 bases and from J it removes 10 bases, while the gene matches leave 13 bases of the junction unaccounted for. From the germline V gene, CDR1 is SQVTM and CDR2 is ANQGSEA. The specimen was PBMCs. This clonotype was sampled from a woman younger than 30 in good health and CMV-seropositive. The chain joins TRBV29-1 to TRBJ2-5; TRBD1 aligns with 9 central bases. The DNA reads TGCAGCGGAACCGGGACAGGGTCAGCGGGCCAGTACTTC. Its translation is CSGTGTGSAGQYF.